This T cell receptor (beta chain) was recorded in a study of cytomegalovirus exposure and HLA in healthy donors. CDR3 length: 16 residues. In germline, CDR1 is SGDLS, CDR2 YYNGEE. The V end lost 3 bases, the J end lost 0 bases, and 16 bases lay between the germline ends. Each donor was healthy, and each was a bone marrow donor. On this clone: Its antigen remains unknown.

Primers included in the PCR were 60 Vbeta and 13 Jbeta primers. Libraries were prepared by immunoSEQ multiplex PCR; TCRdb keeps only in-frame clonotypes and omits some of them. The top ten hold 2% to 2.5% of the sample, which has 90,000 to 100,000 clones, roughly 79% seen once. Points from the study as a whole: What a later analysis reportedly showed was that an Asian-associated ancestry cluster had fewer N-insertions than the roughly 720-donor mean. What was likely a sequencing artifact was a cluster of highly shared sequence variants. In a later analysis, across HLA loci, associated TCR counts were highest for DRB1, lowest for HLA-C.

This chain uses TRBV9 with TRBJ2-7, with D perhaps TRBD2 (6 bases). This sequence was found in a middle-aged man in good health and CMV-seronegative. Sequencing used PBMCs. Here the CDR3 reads CASSAERGSPSYEQYF. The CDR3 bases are TGTGCCAGCAGCGCCGAACGGGGGTCCCCCTCCTACGAGCAGTACTTC.